This record concerns one TCR beta chain sequence. The data derive from a study of blood T cell repertoires in COVID-19. The wider study: Material from acute and convalescent COVID-19 was sourced from the United States, Italy and Spain.

Germline V gives CDR1 MNHEY, CDR2 SVGEGT. V lost 1 base, J lost 0 bases, and 13 bases lay in between. CDR3 length: 18 residues. Measured with immunoSEQ multiplex PCR; TCRdb has only the in-frame clones, and not every one. Here the sample spans under 300,000 clones, 84% being singletons. J is TRBJ2-6 and V is TRBV6-2 or TRBV6-3; perhaps TRBD2 as D (6 bases). Sequencing input: peripheral blood. The clonotype comes from a man in his forties or fifties with acute or convalescent COVID-19. The CDR3 reads CASSYLRRDGSGANVLTF. DNA of the CDR3: TGTGCCAGCAGTTACTTGAGGCGGGATGGCTCTGGGGCCAACGTCCTGACTTTC.